One and the same sample provided the 12 T cell receptor beta chains below, sequenced in a study of T cells in Graves' hyperthyroidism and ophthalmopathy. Researchers took RNA transcripts and amplified the TCR beta CDR3 regions from them. The HTBI primer set was used in a first-round RT-PCR of the TCR CDR3. MiXCR, applied by TCRdb to the multiplex PCR reads, yields one record per CDR3 protein. The sample yields approximately 430,000 distinct CDR3 sequences, approximately 14% seen once. Sequencing was done on a sample of blood. These receptors all stem from a woman aged 18-29 years with Graves' hyperthyroidism.

J is TRBJ2-1 and V is TRBV6-4; 7 nucleotides agree with TRBD2. The CDR3 is made up of 16 amino acids. CDR1 and CDR2 from the germline V gene are MRHNA and SNTAGT. With V trimmed by 3 bases and J by 8 bases, 13 bases remained unmatched. CDR3 protein: CASSELGGRGSDEQFF. In DNA form, the CDR3 reads TGTGCCAGCAGTGAATTGGGCGGGAGAGGATCAGATGAGCAGTTCTTC.

The sample holds a few counts of this clonotype. The chain has TRBV2 and TRBJ2-2; 7 bases are a match to TRBD1. CDR3 length: 16 amino acids. V lost 5 bases, J lost 7 bases, and 13 bases stayed unmatched. In germline, CDR1 is SNHLY, CDR2 FYNNEI. The CDR3 DNA reads TGTGCCAGCAGTCATCAGGACAGGCATTTCGTCGGGGAGCTGTTTTTT. Translated, it gives CASSHQDRHFVGELFF.

The rearrangement links TRBV13 to TRBJ2-1; TRBD2 matches 10 bases. Germline CDR1 reads PRHDT; CDR2 reads FYEKMQ (reference sequence). The CDR3 runs 15 residues. Trimming took 5 bases from V and 8 from J; bases not matched to a gene: 9. CDR3: CASSPERGGPDEQFF. DNA for the CDR3: TGTGCCAGCAGCCCGGAGCGGGGGGGCCCGGATGAGCAGTTCTTC. The entire variable domain, with the rest obtained from reference TRBV13 and TRBJ2-1, is as follows: AAGVIQSPRHLIKEKRETATLKCYPIPRHDTVYWYQQGPGQDPQFLISFYEKMQSDKGSIPDRFSAQQFSDYHSELNMSSLELGDSALYFCASSPERGGPDEQFFGPGTRLTVL.

This clonotype was counted ten times or more. The chain links TRBV5-1 to TRBJ2-2; tentative D call: TRBD1 (6 bases). Germline CDR1 and CDR2: SGHRS and YFSETQ. This CDR3 contains 15 residues. Trimming removed 3 bases at V and 3 bases at J, with 12 bases between. The CDR3 is CASSSTGSDTGELFF. CDR3 nucleotide sequence: TGCGCCAGCAGCTCTACAGGGTCGGACACCGGGGAGCTGTTTTTT.

This clonotype occurred many times. The J gene is TRBJ2-7, the V gene TRBV3-1; 8 bases map to TRBD2. V was pared by 4 bases and J by 6 bases, with 11 bases of the junction left unmatched. CDR1 is LGHDT and CDR2 is YNNKEL in the germline V gene (reference sequence). The CDR3 covers 15 residues. CDR3 nucleotides: TGTGCCAGCAGCCCGGCTGGTAGCGGGGAATCCGAGCAGTACTTC. Translating gives CASSPAGSGESEQYF.

This clonotype showed up many times. The rearrangement joins TRBV28 to TRBJ2-1, with TRBD2 matching over 8 bases. Germline values: CDR1 MDHEN, CDR2 SYDVKM. There are 16 residues in the CDR3. V was clipped by 5 bases and J by 2 bases; unmatched bases: 8. CDR3 coding DNA: TGTGCCAGCAGTGCCCGGCTAGCGGGCACCTACAATGAGCAGTTCTTC. Its protein product is CASSARLAGTYNEQFF. The whole variable domain, filled in from reference TRBV28 and TRBJ2-1, reads DVKVTQSSRYLVKRTGEKVFLECVQDMDHENMFWYRQDPGLGLRLIYFSYDVKMKEKGDIPEGYSVSREKKERFSLILESASTNQTSMYLCASSARLAGTYNEQFFGPGTRLTVL.

This clonotype was picked up many times. The chain joins TRBV20-1 to TRBJ2-3; TRBD2 agrees at 12 bases. The J segment lost 5 bases and the V segment lost 5 bases, leaving 5 bases of the junction unmatched. CDR3 size: 14 residues. Per germline, CDR1 DFQATT and CDR2 SNEGSKA (reference sequence). The CDR3 region is CSAETSGSQDTQYF. The CDR3 coding sequence is TGCAGTGCTGAGACTAGCGGGAGTCAAGATACGCAGTATTTT.

This clonotype was recorded once. The gene calls are TRBV27 and TRBJ2-5, with 7 positions matching TRBD1. Looked up from germline, CDR1 is MNHEY and CDR2 is SMNVEV (reference sequence). This CDR3 contains 14 residues. V was clipped by 5 bases and J by 4 bases; unmatched bases: 7. The CDR3 sequence: CASSGTVLRETQYF. CDR3 in DNA: TGTGCCAGCAGTGGGACAGTTTTAAGAGAGACCCAGTACTTC.

This clonotype was counted many times. The V gene is TRBV20-1, the J gene TRBJ2-1; 7 bases map to TRBD2. The V segment lost 3 bases and the J segment 6 bases; nucleotides outside the gene matches: 2. Germline V CDR1 and CDR2: DFQATT, SNEGSKA (reference sequence). This CDR3 has 12 amino acids. The CDR3 region is CSASGGSNEQFF. CDR3 DNA sequence: TGCAGTGCTAGCGGGGGGTCCAATGAGCAGTTCTTC.

This clonotype was picked up a small number of times. The chain uses TRBV19 and TRBJ2-2; 9 nucleotides agree with TRBD1. The CDR3 length is 14 residues. Germline V gene data show CDR1 as LNHDA and CDR2 as SQIVND (reference sequence). V lost 6 bases to trimming and J lost 7 bases; unmatched junction nucleotides: 6. The CDR3 DNA reads as TGTGCCAGTAGCTACAGGGGGCTTGGCGGGGAGCTGTTTTTT. Residues: CASSYRGLGGELFF.

In its sample, this clonotype was seen a few times. The chain carries TRBV6-1 and TRBJ1-6; TRBD1 matches at 7 bases. The CDR3 sequence is 15 residues long. Germline V gene lookup returns CDR1 MNHNS and CDR2 SASEGT. V lost 1 base to trimming and J lost 7 bases; unmatched junction nucleotides: 4. CDR3 bases: TGTGCCAGCAGTGAAGAGGCAGGGGGGAATTCACCCCTCCACTTT. Encoded protein: CASSEEAGGNSPLHF.

At least ten counts were recorded for this clonotype. The gene calls are TRBV20-1 and TRBJ2-5; TRBD2 might be the D (5 bases). V gave up 4 bases and J gave up 5 bases, with 11 bases separating them. Looked up from germline, CDR1 is DFQATT and CDR2 is SNEGSKA (reference sequence). This CDR3 has 12 amino acids. The CDR3 sequence is CSAIAREETQYF. The CDR3 DNA reads TGCAGTGCTATTGCTAGGGAGGAGACCCAGTACTTC.